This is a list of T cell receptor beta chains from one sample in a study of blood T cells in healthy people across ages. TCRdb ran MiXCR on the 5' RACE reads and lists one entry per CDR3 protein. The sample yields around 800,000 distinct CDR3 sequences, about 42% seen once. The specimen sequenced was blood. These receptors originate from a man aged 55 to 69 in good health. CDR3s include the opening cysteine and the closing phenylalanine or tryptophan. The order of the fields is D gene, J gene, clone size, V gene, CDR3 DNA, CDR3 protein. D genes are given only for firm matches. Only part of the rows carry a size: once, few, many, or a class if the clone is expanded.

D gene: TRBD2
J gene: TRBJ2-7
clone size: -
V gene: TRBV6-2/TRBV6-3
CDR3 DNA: TGTGCCAGCAGTTACTTAGCGGGGGGCATAAGACCTATCGGCTACGAGCAGTACTTC
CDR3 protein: CASSYLAGGIRPIGYEQYF

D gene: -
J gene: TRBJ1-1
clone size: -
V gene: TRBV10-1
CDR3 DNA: TGCGCCAGCAGTAACACAGCGAACACTGAAGCTTTCTTT
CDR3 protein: CASSNTANTEAFF

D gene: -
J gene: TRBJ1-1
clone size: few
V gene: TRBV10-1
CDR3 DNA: TGCGCCAGCAGTGAGGGGGGGGCGAACACTGAAGCTTTCTTT
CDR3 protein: CASSEGGANTEAFF

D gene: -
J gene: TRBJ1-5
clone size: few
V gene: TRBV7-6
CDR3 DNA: TGTGCCAGCAGCATCGACGCCAGAGGGGGTCAGCCCCAGCATTTT
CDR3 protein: CASSIDARGGQPQHF

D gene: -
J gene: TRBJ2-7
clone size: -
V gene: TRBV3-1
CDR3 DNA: TGTGCCAGCAGCCAAGTCCCCGGGAGCTCCTACGAGCAGTACTTC
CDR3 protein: CASSQVPGSSYEQYF

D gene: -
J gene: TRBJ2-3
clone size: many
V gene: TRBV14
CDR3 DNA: TGTGCCAGCAGCCAAGGGGCTTACCTCGGCTACACAGATACGCAGTATTTT
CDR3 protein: CASSQGAYLGYTDTQYF

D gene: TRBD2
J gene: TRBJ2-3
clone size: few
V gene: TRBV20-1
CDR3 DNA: TGCAGTGTCGTTAGCGGGGGCACCACAGATACGCAGTATTTT
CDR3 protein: CSVVSGGTTDTQYF

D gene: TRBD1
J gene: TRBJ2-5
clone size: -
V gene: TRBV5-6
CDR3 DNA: TGTGCCAGCAGCTTGGTCCGGGACAGACAAGAGACCCAGTACTTC
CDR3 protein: CASSLVRDRQETQYF

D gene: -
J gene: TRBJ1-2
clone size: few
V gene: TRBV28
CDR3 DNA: TGTGCCAGCAGGAGACGGGGCTTAGACTATGGCTACACCTTC
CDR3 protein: CASRRRGLDYGYTF

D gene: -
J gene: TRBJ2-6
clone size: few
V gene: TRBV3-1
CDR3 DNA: TGTGCCAGCAGCCAACCGAGGGATTCTGGGGCCAACGTCCTGACTTTC
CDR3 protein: CASSQPRDSGANVLTF

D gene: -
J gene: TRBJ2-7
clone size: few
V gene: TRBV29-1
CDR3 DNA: TGCAGCGTTGAAGTGTCGGGTTACGAGCAGTACTTC
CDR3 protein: CSVEVSGYEQYF

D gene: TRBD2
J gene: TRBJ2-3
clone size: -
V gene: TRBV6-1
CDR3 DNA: TGTGCCAGCACCCTTAGCGGGGAAGTTACAGATACGCAGTATTTT
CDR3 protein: CASTLSGEVTDTQYF

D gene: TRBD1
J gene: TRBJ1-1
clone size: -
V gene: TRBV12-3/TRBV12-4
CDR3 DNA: TGTGCCAGCAGTGTGGGACAGGGCCACACTGAAGCTTTCTTT
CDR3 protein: CASSVGQGHTEAFF

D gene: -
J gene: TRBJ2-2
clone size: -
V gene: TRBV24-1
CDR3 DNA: TGTGCCACCAGTGATTCACGACGGAACACCGGGGAGCTGTTTTTT
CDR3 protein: CATSDSRRNTGELFF

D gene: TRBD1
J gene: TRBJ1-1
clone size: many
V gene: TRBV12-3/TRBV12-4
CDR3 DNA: TGTGCCAGCAGTTTTGGGACAGGGGCAATGAACACTGAAGCTTTCTTT
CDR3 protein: CASSFGTGAMNTEAFF

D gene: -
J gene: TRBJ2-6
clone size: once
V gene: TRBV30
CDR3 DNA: TGTGCCTGGAGTGTACGAAAGGTGTCCGGGGCCAACGTCCTGACTTTC
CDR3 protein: CAWSVRKVSGANVLTF

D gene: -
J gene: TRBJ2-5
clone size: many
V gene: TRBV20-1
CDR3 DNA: TGCAGTGCTAGGGACAACAAAGAGACCCAGTACTTC
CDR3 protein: CSARDNKETQYF

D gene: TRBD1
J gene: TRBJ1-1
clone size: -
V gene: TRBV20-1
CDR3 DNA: TGCAGTGCTAGTGACAGGGACACTGAAGCTTTCTTT
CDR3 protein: CSASDRDTEAFF

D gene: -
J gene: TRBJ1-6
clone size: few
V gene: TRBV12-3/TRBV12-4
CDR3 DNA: TGTGCCAGCAGTTTGGGGGTCGGAGGTTCACCCCTCCACTTT
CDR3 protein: CASSLGVGGSPLHF

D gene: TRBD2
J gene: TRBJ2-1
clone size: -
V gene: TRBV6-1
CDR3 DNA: TGTGCCAGCAGTAATCCCCGACTAGCGGGGCGCCCGGATGAGCAGTTCTTC
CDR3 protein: CASSNPRLAGRPDEQFF

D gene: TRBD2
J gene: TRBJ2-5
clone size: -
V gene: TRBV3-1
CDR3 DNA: TGCGCCAGCAGCCAGGGAAAGACTAGCGGGGTGGGGGAGACCCAGTACTTC
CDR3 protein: CASSQGKTSGVGETQYF

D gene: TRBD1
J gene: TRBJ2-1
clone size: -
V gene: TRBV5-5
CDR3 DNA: TGTGCCAGCAGCGCGAACTTACAGGGGAACTACAATGAGCAGTTCTTC
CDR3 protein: CASSANLQGNYNEQFF

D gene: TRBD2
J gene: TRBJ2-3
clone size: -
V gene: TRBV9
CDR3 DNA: TGTGCCAGCAGCGTAGCCACTAGCGGGGGGAGCACAGATACGCAGTATTTT
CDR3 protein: CASSVATSGGSTDTQYF

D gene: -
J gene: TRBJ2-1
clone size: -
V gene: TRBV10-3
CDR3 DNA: TGTGCCATCAGTGATCTGGGGATTGAGGGGGAGACCCAGTTCTTC
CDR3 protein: CAISDLGIEGETQFF

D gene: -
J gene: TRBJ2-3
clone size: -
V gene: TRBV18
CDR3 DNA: TGTGCCAGCTCAAGCGCCGGGGGTTATGGACGGGACCCGGCCAGGGATACGCAGTATTTT
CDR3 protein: CASSSAGGYGRDPARDTQYF

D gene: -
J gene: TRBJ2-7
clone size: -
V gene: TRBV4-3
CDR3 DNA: TGCGCCAGCAGCCAAGGGACTGCGACCTACGAGCAGTACTTC
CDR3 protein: CASSQGTATYEQYF

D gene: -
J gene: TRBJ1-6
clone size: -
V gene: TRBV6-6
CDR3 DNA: TGTGCCAGCAGTTACCGCCGGGCAGGGAGGGATTCACCCCTCCACTTT
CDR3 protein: CASSYRRAGRDSPLHF

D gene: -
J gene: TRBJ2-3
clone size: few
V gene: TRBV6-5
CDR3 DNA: TGTGCCAGCAGCCCCCTGGGCACAGATACGCAGTATTTT
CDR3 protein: CASSPLGTDTQYF

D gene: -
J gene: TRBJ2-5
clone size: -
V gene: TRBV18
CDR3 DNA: TGTGCCAGCTCGCTACCCCCGGGACAATTAGTGACCCAGTACTTC
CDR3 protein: CASSLPPGQLVTQYF

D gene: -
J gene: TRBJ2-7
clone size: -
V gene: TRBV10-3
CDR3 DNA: TGTGCCATCAGGGGGGGCCCAGGTGACTACGAGCAGTACTTC
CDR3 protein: CAIRGGPGDYEQYF

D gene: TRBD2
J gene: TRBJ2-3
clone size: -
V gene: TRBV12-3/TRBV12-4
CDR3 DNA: TGTGCCAGCAGTTTACGGACTAGCGGGGGGAACACAGATACGCAGTATTTT
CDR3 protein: CASSLRTSGGNTDTQYF

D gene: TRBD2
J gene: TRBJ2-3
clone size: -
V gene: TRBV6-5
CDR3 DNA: TGTGCCAGCAGACGGATTAGCGGGACTAGCACAGATACGCAGTATTTT
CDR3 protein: CASRRISGTSTDTQYF

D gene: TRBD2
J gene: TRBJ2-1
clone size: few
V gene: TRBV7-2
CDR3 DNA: TGTGCCAGCAGCCGGTCGGGACTAGCGGGGGCTTGGGAGCAGTTCTTC
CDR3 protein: CASSRSGLAGAWEQFF

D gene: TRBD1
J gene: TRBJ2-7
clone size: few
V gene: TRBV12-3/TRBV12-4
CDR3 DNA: TGTGCCAGCAGTTTGTCAGGGACAGGGTATATCTACGAGCAGTACTTC
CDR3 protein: CASSLSGTGYIYEQYF

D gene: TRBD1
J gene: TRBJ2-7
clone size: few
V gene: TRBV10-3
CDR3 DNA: TGTGCCATCAGTGAGTCGAGGACAGGGCCCTACGAGCAGTACTTC
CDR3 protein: CAISESRTGPYEQYF

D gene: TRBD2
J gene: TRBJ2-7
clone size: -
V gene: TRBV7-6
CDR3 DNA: TGTGCCAGCAGCTTAAGTAAGCGGGAGCGCTCCTACGAGCAGTACTTC
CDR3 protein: CASSLSKRERSYEQYF

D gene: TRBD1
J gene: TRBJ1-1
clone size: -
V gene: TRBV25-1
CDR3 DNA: TGTGCCAGCACCAATGATCCGGGACAGGAAGCTTTCTTT
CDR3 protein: CASTNDPGQEAFF

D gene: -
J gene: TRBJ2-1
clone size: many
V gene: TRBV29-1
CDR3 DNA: TGCAGCGCGGCTTTCAATGAGCAGTTCTTC
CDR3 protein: CSAAFNEQFF

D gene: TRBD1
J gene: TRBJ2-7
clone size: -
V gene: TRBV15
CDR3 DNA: TGTGCCACCAGCAGACCCAGGACAGGGGGCCTCTACGAGCAGTACTTC
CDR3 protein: CATSRPRTGGLYEQYF

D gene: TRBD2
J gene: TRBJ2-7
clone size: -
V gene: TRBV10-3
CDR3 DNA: TGTGCCATCAGTAGCGGGGGACGCTACGAGCAGTACTTC
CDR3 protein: CAISSGGRYEQYF

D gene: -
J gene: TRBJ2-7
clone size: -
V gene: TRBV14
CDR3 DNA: TGTGCCAGCAGCCCGATCCACGGGGACGAGCAGTACTTC
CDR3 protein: CASSPIHGDEQYF

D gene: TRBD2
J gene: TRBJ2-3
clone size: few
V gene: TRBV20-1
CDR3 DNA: TGCAGTGCTAGAGTCACTAGCGGGGGACTCACAGATACGCAGTATTTT
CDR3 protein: CSARVTSGGLTDTQYF

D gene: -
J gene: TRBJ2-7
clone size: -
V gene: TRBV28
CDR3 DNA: TGTGCCAGTGGGGGCGGGAGCTCCTACGAGCAGTACTTC
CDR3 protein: CASGGGSSYEQYF

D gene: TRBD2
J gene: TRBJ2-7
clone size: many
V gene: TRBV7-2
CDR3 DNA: TGTGCCACCCAGACTAGCGGGGGACCCTACGAGCAGTACTTC
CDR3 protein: CATQTSGGPYEQYF

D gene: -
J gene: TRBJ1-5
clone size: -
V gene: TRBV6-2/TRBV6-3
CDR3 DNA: TGTGCCAGCAGTTACTCTGGTGTCAGGGGAGGACAGCCCCAGCATTTT
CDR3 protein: CASSYSGVRGGQPQHF

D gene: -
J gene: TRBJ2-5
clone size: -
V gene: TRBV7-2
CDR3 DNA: TGTGCCAGCAACACGAGTGGGGGCCGGGAGACCCAGTACTTC
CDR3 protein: CASNTSGGRETQYF